This TCR beta chain emerged from a study of T cells in Graves' hyperthyroidism and ophthalmopathy (dated by TCRdb to about 2019). At the level of the whole study: Peripheral blood samples were taken at initial diagnosis, before any treatment was given. Following sampling, methimazole starting at 30 mg daily was given to hyperthyroidism patients, and high-dose intravenous methylprednisolone was given to ophthalmopathy patients. The roughly 90 discovery patients were divided at random into training and test sets in a 7:3 ratio. A discovery cohort of about a hundred patients, roughly 45 with Graves' ophthalmopathy and 55 to 60 with stable Graves' hyperthyroidism, was used to find distinguishing TCR V-J signatures. According to the paper, TCR Vbeta CDR3 sequencing was carried out on around 140 peripheral blood samples, which came from more than 40 ophthalmopathy, 80 or so hyperthyroidism and approximately 17 progressor patients. In roughly six Graves' hyperthyroidism patients, the study also compared T-cell repertoires from thyroid tissue with T-cell repertoires from blood. An independent validation cohort of 18 to 20 hyperthyroidism patients and approximately 16 patients who later progressed to ophthalmopathy tested prospective prediction of ophthalmopathy.

This clonotype was detected ten times or more. Its antigen is unknown. No base qualities exist here, and no much larger clone lies one base off it. Moderately to severely active disease, a Clinical Activity Score of at least 3, a NOSPECS grade of at least 4, and a duration under 3 months were present in ophthalmopathy patients. Patients with uncontrolled infections, other autoimmune diseases, pregnancy or lactation were excluded. Clinical symptoms, serum thyroxine and TRAb, thyroid ultrasound, and orbital computed tomography formed the basis for the diagnoses. PBMCs were isolated from more than 8 ml of fresh peripheral blood by Ficoll-Paque density gradient centrifugation. Total RNA was extracted using Trizol reagent, and RNA quality was assessed on an Agilent 2100 Bioanalyzer. The CDR1 and CDR2 encoded by the germline V gene (reference sequence) are DFQATT and SNEGSKA. The V end loses 1 base and the J end loses 4 bases, and a stretch of 4 bases separates them. The CDR3 holds 11 amino acids from the cysteine to the phenylalanine. This entry keeps only the CDR3 DNA: 33 bases, framed from base 1.

The TCR beta CDR3 regions were amplified from RNA transcripts. A first-round RT-PCR of the TCR CDR3 used the HTBI primer set with the Qiagen OneStep RT-PCR kit. A second multiplex PCR round built the libraries, followed by size selection and purification. Sequencing of the libraries was done on an Illumina HiSeq2000 using paired-end 100 bp reads. In the paper's pipeline: Raw data were processed with SOAPnuke, discarding reads with adapters, uncalled bases, mean Phred below 15, or no exact constant-primer or identifier match. High-quality paired reads were merged using COPE v1.2.5, and each unique nucleotide sequence was defined as a clonotype. MiTCR v1.1 was used to align the clonotypes against IMGT TRBV, TRBD and TRBJ reference segments. Analysis was restricted to V-J combinations with a frequency above 0.0001, which covered roughly 99% of repertoires. A TCS score was defined as the ratio between F50 (clonal expansion) and ExV (chaos), using BLOSUM62-based TCRdist between CDR3 peptides within each V-J. Welch's t-statistics and random forest reduced around 520 V-J features to 13, which were used in a naive Bayes classifier (R e1071). The public sequencing data were trimmed at Q25 with fastp and processed into clonotypes with MiXCR by TCRdb, which kept only in-frame beta chains. Every CDR3 protein is listed once, alongside the most common genes and DNA of its rows. Here the V and J calls rest on TCRdb's processing, not on the authors' analysis. Within this sample are fewer than 650,000 distinct CDR3 sequences, with over 12% of them counted one time only. Around 7% of the sample comes from the top ten.

Overall study outcomes, separate from this receptor: A model built on a 13 V-J signature distinguished ophthalmopathy from stable hyperthyroidism, reaching approximately 89% sensitivity and around 81% specificity in cross-validation and 80%/75% in testing. During validation, the model predicted progression to ophthalmopathy a median of approximately 6.5 months ahead of onset, with roughly 65% sensitivity and 72.22% specificity. Sample size was not statistically predetermined, and blinding of investigators to group allocation was not performed. Blood samples also contained most of the expanded thyroid clonotypes (frequency above 0.001), which suggests that blood repertoires may reflect thyroid immune responses.

Material: blood. This receptor chain uses TRBV20-1 and TRBJ2-5, with no reliable assignment of the D segment. This sequence originates from a young woman with Graves' ophthalmopathy. The bases are TGCAGTGCTAGAGTAGGAGAGACCCAGTACTTC. Protein translation: CSARVGETQYF.